A single sample is the source of the 11 T cell receptor beta chains below, sequenced in a study of identical twins. One entry per CDR3 protein results from TCRdb running MiXCR on the 5' RACE reads. The table lists around 510,000 distinct CDR3 sequences, approximately 15% of them singletons. The sample was also reused in another study, on yellow fever vaccine responses in identical twins.

The sequenced sample was CD4+ T cells sorted from blood. The source is a woman aged 18-29 years in good health.

V usage is TRBV20-1 and J usage is TRBJ2-5; no reliable D call. V was clipped by 5 bases and J by 4 bases, with 17 bases between them. Germline V gives CDR1 DFQATT, CDR2 SNEGSKA (reference sequence). This CDR3 comprises 14 residues. CDR3 in DNA: TGCAGTGCTCTCACCCCCCTAGTAAGAGAGACCCAGTACTTC. It codes for CSALTPLVRETQYF.

At least ten counts were recorded for this clonotype. The chain recombines TRBV20-1 with TRBJ2-2; a weak D match, TRBD1 (6 bases). Germline V gene sequence: CDR1 DFQATT, CDR2 SNEGSKA (reference sequence). The germline V and J ends were trimmed by 5 bases and 0 bases, with 10 bases remaining between them. The CDR3 length is 14 residues. CDR3 region: CSASGDPNTGELFF. DNA for the CDR3: TGCAGTGCTTCAGGGGATCCGAACACCGGGGAGCTGTTTTTT.

The chain joins TRBV19 to TRBJ1-1, with TRBD1 matching over 7 bases. Per germline, CDR1 LNHDA and CDR2 SQIVND (reference sequence). V lost 3 bases to trimming and J lost 5 bases; unmatched junction nucleotides: 12. This CDR3 spans 16 amino acids. CDR3 in amino acids: CASSMTGSGAQTEAFF. The CDR3 bases are TGTGCCAGTAGTATGACAGGGAGTGGGGCCCAGACTGAAGCTTTCTTT.

This clonotype has a count of ten or more. V gene TRBV6-1 combines with J gene TRBJ1-6; 10 nucleotides match TRBD1. Germline CDR1 MNHNS, CDR2 SASEGT. CDR3 length: 15 residues. V trimming: 7 bases; J trimming: 4 bases; junction bases outside the gene matches: 4. The CDR3, as DNA: TGTGCCAGCACTGGGACAGGGGAATATAATTCACCCCTCCACTTT. Amino acids: CASTGTGEYNSPLHF.

This chain connects TRBV3-1 to TRBJ2-5; a weak D match, TRBD1 (5 bases). V was trimmed by 4 bases and J by 5 bases, leaving 11 bases between them. Germline loops: CDR1 LGHDT, CDR2 YNNKEL (reference sequence). This CDR3 has 13 residues. CDR3 sequence (DNA): TGTGCCAGCAGCCGTTTGGGGCTGGAGACCCAGTACTTC. Translation: CASSRLGLETQYF.

The sample holds a few counts of this clonotype. This chain joins TRBV6-5 and TRBJ2-7; D possibly matches TRBD1 or TRBD2 (6 bases each). V shed 1 base and J shed 5 bases, with 15 bases lying between them. Germline CDR1 reads MNHEY; CDR2 reads SVGAGI. This CDR3 contains 15 residues. The CDR3 loop is CASSYFSGAPNEQYF. The CDR3 coding sequence is TGTGCCAGCAGTTACTTCTCGGGGGCGCCCAACGAGCAGTACTTC.

This clonotype was seen only a few times. This chain joins TRBV12-3 or TRBV12-4 and TRBJ2-7; tentatively, D is TRBD1 (6 bases). Deletions cut 5 bases from V and 1 base from J, with 12 bases between. This CDR3 has 14 amino acids. The CDR3 DNA sequence: TGTGCCAGCAGTACAGGGATGGGGTCCTACGAGCAGTACTTC. This encodes CASSTGMGSYEQYF.

The V gene is TRBV5-1, the J gene TRBJ2-1, with 9 bases identical to TRBD1. The CDR3 has 15 amino acids. Germline CDR1 is SGHRS and CDR2 is YFSETQ. Trimming took 6 bases from V and 0 from J; bases not matched to a gene: 4. CDR3: CASIQTGGSYNEQFF. In DNA form, the CDR3 reads TGCGCCAGCATTCAGACAGGGGGCTCCTACAATGAGCAGTTCTTC.

The chain is built from TRBV7-8 and TRBJ2-3; D is ambiguous. V lost 2 bases, J lost 1 base, and 13 bases lay in between. Germline V gene data show CDR1 as SGHVS and CDR2 as FQNEAQ. The CDR3 loop spans 16 amino acids. CDR3 sequence reads: CASSLQPNSRTDTQYF. CDR3 nucleotides: TGTGCCAGCAGCTTACAGCCGAATTCACGCACAGATACGCAGTATTTT.

The chain uses TRBV12-3 or TRBV12-4 and TRBJ2-7, with a possible D match to TRBD1 (8 bases). The CDR3 runs 15 residues. Between the trimmed V and J ends, which lost 6 bases and 2 bases, there was a span of 17 bases. CDR3 loop: CASRPNRGGAYEQYF. DNA for the CDR3: TGTGCCAGCAGGCCGAACAGGGGGGGGGCCTACGAGCAGTACTTC.

V usage is TRBV28 and J usage is TRBJ1-2, with no clear D. V lost 6 bases to trimming and J lost 5 bases, with 22 bases between them. The CDR3 is 16 amino acids. Germline V gene lookup returns CDR1 MDHEN and CDR2 SYDVKM. The CDR3 is CASRSTTLTEGYGYTF. CDR3 bases: TGTGCCAGCAGATCGACAACCCTTACAGAAGGGTATGGCTACACCTTC.